The entry that follows covers one T cell receptor (beta chain) sequence. Only one count was recorded for this clone. No antigen is known for it. Per-base quality was not reported, and no clone a single base away is much larger than it. This sample is drawn from a study of shared clonotypes between healthy human individuals (dated by TCRdb to about 2020). Study-level background: A couple of women and a few men aged 18 to 49 years were included in the cohort. To estimate repertoire size and how much clonotypes are shared between individuals, the study performed deep sequencing of blood TCR repertoires from a few healthy adults. To increase sequencing depth and limit assay-specific biases, TCR repertoire library preparation and sequencing were carried out by different laboratories using diverse techniques. For each donor, three plates each were used for CD4 naive and CD4 memory, two plates were used for CD8 naive, and one plate was used for CD8 memory. Between about 0.85 and 9.5 billion PBMCs per donor were obtained by leukapheresis. The paper's findings and limits, for the study overall: The genetic and exposure-history diversity represented was limited by the small number of donors. Clonotypes shared by all four sorted-subset donors showed higher generation probabilities than non-shared clonotypes. Sharing across a few donors was observed for around 5% of naive CD4, 3.5% of naive CD8, 2% to 2.5% of memory CD4, and less than 0.45% of memory CD8 clonotypes. Pairwise subsampling indicated that sequencing depth was expected to affect the degree of clonotype sharing among donors. Even with the large sequencing depth, rarefaction of the sorted-subset datasets indicated that sequencing was incomplete. Sampling was restricted to blood, and TCR repertoires in tissues likely differ from the TCR repertoires found in blood. Larger estimated clonotype richness was generally found for naive subsets than for memory subsets.

Donors were healthy HIV-negative adults with no recently reported acute infections or vaccinations. Every donor was a Caucasian adult residing in Nashville, Tennessee, USA. CD4+ T cells were enriched through magnetic negative selection, after which naive cells were positively selected on CD45RA and the remaining negative fraction served as the memory subset. Blood was obtained by leukapheresis, after which PBMCs were separated by Ficoll-Histopaque density gradient centrifugation and cryopreserved in liquid nitrogen vapor phase. Analytical flow cytometry was used to check the purity and quantity of every magnetically sorted T cell population. Genomic DNA was isolated from each sorted fraction and quantified by UV absorbance on a Nanodrop 2000c. TCR CDR3 regions were amplified from genomic DNA by multiplex PCR using the deep immunoSEQ assay. Extracted genomic DNA from each cell subset was spread evenly across all wells of several immunoSEQ 96-well plates, with each plate serving as a replicate. For sorted subsets, around 200 ng genomic DNA, equal to 30,000 to 35,000 T cell genomes, was loaded into each replicate PCR. The purified libraries were quantified using a Qubit 3.0 fluorometer, sized with a Bioanalyzer 2100, and then quantified again using the KAPA Library Quantification kit. Every immunoSEQ 96-well plate was sequenced on a separate single-read 150-cycle Illumina NextSeq 550 flow cell. Turning to the authors' computational methods: The immunoSEQ output contained only junctional sequences without quality scores, so filtering could not match that applied to full-length reads. Sequences were annotated with PyIR, a Python wrapper for IgBLAST v1.9, and V/J genes and CDR3 were assigned using IMGT germline references. Any read was removed if the V/J assignment was weak (E-value above 1e-6), the CDR3 was missing, or the read contained stop codons, out-of-frame junctions, or ambiguous translated residues. V3J clonotypes were defined by identical inferred V gene, J gene, and CDR3 amino acid sequence. Percentage overlap between repertoires was calculated by dividing the number of shared unique clonotypes by the size of the smaller repertoire. RTK rarefaction, the Chao1 estimator, and Recon v2.1 estimates of unobserved clonotypes were used to assess repertoire richness. For all TCRbeta clonotypes obtained by the gDNA method from four donors, generation probabilities were computed with OLGA. TCRdb provides this immuneACCESS table in a form limited to in-frame rearrangements. Some clones are lacking; in checked studies, under half of them reflect an unresolved V gene, and why the rest are absent is not known. V, J and clone size are those of that table, while D and trimming were read from the DNA. This sample has over 850,000 clones in its table, and around 78% of those were observed once. The ten largest make up 0.6% to 0.75% of the sample.

CDR1 SGHDT and CDR2 YYEEEE are derived from the germline V gene. Spanning cysteine to phenylalanine, the CDR3 consists of 15 amino acids. The read is trimmed to its CDR3 DNA, 45 bases read in frame from base 1. Ends trimmed: V by 6 bases, J by 5 bases; bases unmatched to a gene: 10. The source material was memory CD4+ T cells from PBMCs. This specimen's cell subset or site label, interpreted: CD45RA-negative fraction. This chain is built from TRBV5-6 and TRBJ2-3; TRBD2 agrees with 9 junctional bases. The sequence was obtained from a man younger than 30 in good health. Some clones in this sample may be carry-over from other donors' samples. CDR3 protein: CASNGAGGPVDTQYF. The nucleotide sequence reads TGTGCCAGCAACGGGGCGGGAGGGCCCGTAGATACGCAGTATTTT.